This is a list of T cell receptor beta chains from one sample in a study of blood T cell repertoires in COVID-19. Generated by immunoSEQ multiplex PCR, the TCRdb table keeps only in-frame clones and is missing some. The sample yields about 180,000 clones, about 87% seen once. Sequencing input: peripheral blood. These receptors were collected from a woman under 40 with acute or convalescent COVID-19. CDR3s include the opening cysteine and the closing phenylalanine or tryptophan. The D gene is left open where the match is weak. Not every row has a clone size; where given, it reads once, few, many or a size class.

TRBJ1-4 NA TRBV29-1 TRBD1 TGCAGCGTAGTTAACCGGGACAGGGGGCTACCTAAACTGTTTTTT CSVVNRDRGLPKLFF
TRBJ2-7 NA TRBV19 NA TGTGCCAGTAATGGGGGAGGCCACGAGCAGTACTTC CASNGGGHEQYF
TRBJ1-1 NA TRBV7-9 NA TGTGCCAGCAGCCAAGGGGGGAACACTGAAGCTTTCTTT CASSQGGNTEAFF
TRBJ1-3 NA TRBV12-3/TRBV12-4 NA TGTGCCAGCAGTTCAACTACACTAAACACCATATATTTT CASSSTTLNTIYF
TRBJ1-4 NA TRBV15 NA TGTGCCACCAGCACCAGGACAGCTGGGAATGAAAAACTGTTTTTT CATSTRTAGNEKLFF
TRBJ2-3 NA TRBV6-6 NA TGTGCCAGCAGCTACCCCGGCACAGATACGCAGTATTTT CASSYPGTDTQYF
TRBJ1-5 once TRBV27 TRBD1 TGTGCCAGCAGATTTAAATTAGACAGGGCCTATAGCAATCAGCCCCAGCATTTT CASRFKLDRAYSNQPQHF
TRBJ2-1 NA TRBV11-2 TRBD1 TGTGCCAGCAGCTTGGGACAGGGTCCTTATGAGCAGTTCTTC CASSLGQGPYEQFF
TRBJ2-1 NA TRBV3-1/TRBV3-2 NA TGTGCCAGCAGCCAGAGTGCGAGCTCCTACAATGAGCAGTTCTTC CASSQSASSYNEQFF
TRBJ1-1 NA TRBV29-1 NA TGCAGCGTTGGGAGGAGGTTACAAGTTGAAGCTTTCTTT CSVGRRLQVEAFF
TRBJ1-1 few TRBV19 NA TGTGCCAGTAGTATTCAAGGGGGCACTGAAGCTTTCTTT CASSIQGGTEAFF
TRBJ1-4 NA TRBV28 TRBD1 TGTGCCAGCAGGTCGACAGGGGGCTCTGAAAAACTGTTTTTT CASRSTGGSEKLFF
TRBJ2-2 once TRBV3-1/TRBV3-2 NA TGTGCCAGCAGCCAAGCAGGCGCCGGGGAGCTGTTTTTT CASSQAGAGELFF
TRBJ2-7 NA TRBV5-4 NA TGTGCCAGCAGCAAGACAGGCAGCTCCTACGAGCAGTACTTC CASSKTGSSYEQYF
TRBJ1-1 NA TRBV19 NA TGTGCCAGTAGTATTGAGGCCGGGAACACTGAAGCTTTCTTT CASSIEAGNTEAFF
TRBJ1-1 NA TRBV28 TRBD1 TGTGCCAGCAGTCCGATGAACAGGGGAGTAAGAGCTTTCTTT CASSPMNRGVRAFF
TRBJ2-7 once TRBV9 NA TGTGCCAGCAGCGAGGGGGACCAATACGAGCAGTACTTC CASSEGDQYEQYF
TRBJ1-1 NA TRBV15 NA TGTGCCACCAGCAGAGCAGGGGTCACTGAAGCTTTCTTT CATSRAGVTEAFF
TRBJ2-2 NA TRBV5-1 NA TGCGCCAGCAGCTTGGAACTAGCTTCGTCCGGGGAGCTGTTTTTT CASSLELASSGELFF
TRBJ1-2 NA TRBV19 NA TGTGCCAGTAATCCTACAGGGAGTGACGGCTACACCTTC CASNPTGSDGYTF
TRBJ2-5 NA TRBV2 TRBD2 TGTGCCACCGGACTAGCGGGAATAGAGACCCAGTACTTC CATGLAGIETQYF
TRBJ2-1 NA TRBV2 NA TGTGCCAGCCTGTTCCTTCGGCAGTTCTTC CASLFLRQFF
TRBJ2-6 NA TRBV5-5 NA TGTGCCAGCAGCCCCATCTCTGGGGCCAACGTCCTGACTTTC CASSPISGANVLTF
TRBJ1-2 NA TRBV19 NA TGTGCCAGTAGTGGACAGTTAATCTATGGCTACACCTTC CASSGQLIYGYTF
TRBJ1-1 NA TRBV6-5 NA TGTGCCAGCAGTTATGGGGGCGTCGCTTTCTTT CASSYGGVAFF
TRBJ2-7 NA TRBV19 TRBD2 TGTGCCAGTAGTAGCGGGAGGCGCTACGAGCAGTACTTC CASSSGRRYEQYF
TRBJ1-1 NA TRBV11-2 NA TGTGCCAGCAGCTTAGGGGCGTTGGGCACTGAAGCTTTCTTT CASSLGALGTEAFF
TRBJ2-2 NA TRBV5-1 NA TGCGCCAGCAGGCAGGCCGCGAACACCGGGGAGCTGTTTTTT CASRQAANTGELFF
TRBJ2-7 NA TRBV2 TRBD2 TGTGCCAGCATGTATAAGCTAGCGGAAAACGAGCAGTACTTC CASMYKLAENEQYF
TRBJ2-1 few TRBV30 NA TGTGCCTGGAGTGAGCCTATTAATGAGCAGTTCTTC CAWSEPINEQFF
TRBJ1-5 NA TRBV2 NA TGTGCCAGCAGGGGACAACTCAATCAGCCCCAGCATTTT CASRGQLNQPQHF
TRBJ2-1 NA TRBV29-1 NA TGCAGCGTTGCGGGGTTCTACAATGAGCAGTTCTTC CSVAGFYNEQFF
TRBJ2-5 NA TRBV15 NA TGTGCCACCAGCAGAGAGGGAGGAGAAGAGACCCAGTACTTC CATSREGGEETQYF
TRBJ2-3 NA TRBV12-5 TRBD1 TGTGCTAGTGGAACCGGGACAGGAAATGTTGATACGCAGTATTTT CASGTGTGNVDTQYF
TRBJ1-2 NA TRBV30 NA TGTGCCTGGAGTAGAAGGTCCACCCTCAGGTCACATGGCTACACCTTC CAWSRRSTLRSHGYTF
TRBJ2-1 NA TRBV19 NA TGTGCCAGTAGTCTTCCGACAGGAGTCCCCAATGAGCAGTTCTTC CASSLPTGVPNEQFF
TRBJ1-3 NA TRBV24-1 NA TGTGCCACCAGTGCAGGGCCCTTGGGGCCGAACACCATATATTTT CATSAGPLGPNTIYF
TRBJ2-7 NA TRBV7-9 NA TGTGCCAGCAGCTTAAGGGGGCGGGGCTACGAGCAGTACTTC CASSLRGRGYEQYF
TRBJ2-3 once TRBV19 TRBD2 TGTGCCAGTAGTATAGGCCCGACTAGCGGGAGAGTCCTTACGGGCACAGATACGCAGTATTTT CASSIGPTSGRVLTGTDTQYF
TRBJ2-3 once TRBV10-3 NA TGTGCCATCAGTGAGGGCGGCGGCACAGATACGCAGTATTTT CAISEGGGTDTQYF
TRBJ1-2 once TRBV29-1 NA TGCAGCGTTGGGGACATCTTCTATGGCTACACCTTC CSVGDIFYGYTF
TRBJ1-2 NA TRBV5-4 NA TGTGCCAGCAGCTTGGACGAAGCTCGGGGCTACACCTTC CASSLDEARGYTF
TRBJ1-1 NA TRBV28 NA TGTGCCAGCAGTCGCGGCGGGACTGGGGAGATTGAAGCTTTCTTT CASSRGGTGEIEAFF
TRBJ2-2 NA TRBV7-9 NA TGTGCCAGCAGCCAGGGACTTATCACCGGGGAGCTGTTTTTT CASSQGLITGELFF
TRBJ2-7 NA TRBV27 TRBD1 TGTGCCAGCAGTTTATATTGGTTTGGGGACAGTCGTCGGGAGCAGTACTTC CASSLYWFGDSRREQYF
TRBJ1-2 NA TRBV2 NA TGTGCCAGAAACGCGGGGGCTGGCTATGGCTACACCTTC CARNAGAGYGYTF
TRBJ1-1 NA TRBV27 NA TGTACCAGCAGTTTAAGAGGGGACCGGCGGGGTCCTTTCTTT CTSSLRGDRRGPFF
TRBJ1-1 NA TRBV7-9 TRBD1 TGTGCCAGCAGCGACAAGGACAGGGAAGCTTTCTTT CASSDKDREAFF
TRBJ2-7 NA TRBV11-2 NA TGTGCCAGCAGCTTAGGGAGCTACTACGAGCAGTACTTC CASSLGSYYEQYF
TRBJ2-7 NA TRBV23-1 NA TGCGCCAGCAGTGAGCGATCGCAGTACTTC CASSERSQYF
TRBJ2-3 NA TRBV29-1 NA TGCAGCGTTGCCCCTAGCGAGAACACAGATACGCAGTATTTT CSVAPSENTDTQYF
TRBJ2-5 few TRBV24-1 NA TGTGCCACCAGTGATGGGGGCAGGGGGAGGGAGACCCAGTACTTC CATSDGGRGRETQYF
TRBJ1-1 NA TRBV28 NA TGTGCCAGCAGCTACGGGGTAATGAACACTGAAGCTTTCTTT CASSYGVMNTEAFF
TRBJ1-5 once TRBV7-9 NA TGTGCCAGCAGTAAAATCAATCAGCCCCAGCATTTT CASSKINQPQHF
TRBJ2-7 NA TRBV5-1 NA TGCGCCAGCAGCTTGACTGGGGCAGGGGTCTACGAGCAGTACTTC CASSLTGAGVYEQYF
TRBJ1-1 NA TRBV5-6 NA TGTGCCAGCAGCTTGTTCAGGGCGACTGAAGCTTTCTTT CASSLFRATEAFF
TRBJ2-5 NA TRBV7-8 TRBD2 TGTGCCAGCAGCTTAGCGGGCCGGGAGGGCCTCCCACAAGAGACCCAGTACTTC CASSLAGREGLPQETQYF
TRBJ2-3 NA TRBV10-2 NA TGCGCCAGCAGCATTAGCGGCTCCACAGATACGCAGTATTTT CASSISGSTDTQYF
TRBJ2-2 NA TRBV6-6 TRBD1 TGTGCCAGCAGTTATCAGGGACAGTCCACCGGGGAGCTGTTTTTT CASSYQGQSTGELFF